A selection of T cell receptor beta chains follows, all from one sample in a study of T-cell memory formation after mild COVID-19. TCRdb called the 5' RACE reads again in MiXCR, with one record for every CDR3 protein. The sample shows about 430,000 distinct CDR3 sequences, about 24% of them seen only once. The sample comprised PBMCs or a T cell subset sorted from them (not recorded which). These receptors were collected from an adult woman who had mild COVID-19 (a few samples of this study predate the infection). Cell type and time point are not known. CDR3s include the opening cysteine and the closing phenylalanine or tryptophan. A D gene is named only where the DNA matches it firmly. Size tells how often a clone was seen (once, few, many) or the class of an expanded clone, and some rows leave it out.

clone_size d_call j_call v_call cdr3_aa cdr3_nt
few TRBD1 TRBJ1-6 TRBV7-9 CASSRDRASPLHF TGTGCCAGCTCCCGGGACAGGGCCTCACCCCTCCACTTT
few NA TRBJ2-7 TRBV29-1 CSVVDYEQYF TGCAGCGTTGTAGACTACGAGCAGTACTTC
NA TRBD2 TRBJ2-2 TRBV5-1 CASSLDGAGGKLFF TGCGCCAGCAGCTTGGATGGAGCGGGAGGGAAGCTGTTTTTT
NA NA TRBJ2-5 TRBV7-9 CASSSTGFQETQYF TGTGCCAGCAGCTCTACAGGGTTCCAAGAGACCCAGTACTTC
NA NA TRBJ1-2 TRBV6-1 CASSGTVNYGYTF TGTGCCAGCAGTGGGACAGTCAACTATGGCTACACCTTC
NA NA TRBJ2-2 TRBV7-9 CASSAGTLMSGELFF TGTGCCAGCAGCGCAGGGACCCTCATGAGCGGGGAGCTGTTTTTT
few TRBD2 TRBJ2-1 TRBV7-3 CASSLSGRDHNEQFF TGTGCCAGCAGCCTTAGCGGGAGGGACCACAATGAGCAGTTCTTC
NA TRBD1 TRBJ1-4 TRBV20-1 CSARDTGTGREKLFF TGCAGTGCTAGAGACACCGGGACAGGGCGTGAAAAACTGTTTTTT
many NA TRBJ2-7 TRBV6-2/TRBV6-3 CASGRGSYEQYF TGTGCCAGCGGTCGGGGATCCTACGAGCAGTACTTC
NA TRBD2 TRBJ2-7 TRBV5-1 CASSLVITSGDEQYF TGCGCCAGCAGCTTGGTTATCACTAGCGGGGACGAGCAGTACTTC
few NA TRBJ1-6 TRBV9 CASSVAGGSYNSPLHF TGTGCCAGCAGCGTAGCTGGCGGCTCCTATAATTCACCCCTCCACTTT
NA NA TRBJ1-5 TRBV20-1 CSARDSRSASNQPQHF TGCAGTGCTAGAGATAGTAGGTCCGCTAGCAATCAGCCCCAGCATTTT
few TRBD2 TRBJ2-1 TRBV6-4 CASSELAGGLYNEQFF TGTGCCAGCAGCGAACTAGCGGGGGGCCTATACAATGAGCAGTTCTTC
NA NA TRBJ1-4 TRBV9 CASSLRTDSEKLFF TGTGCCAGCAGCTTACGGACAGACAGTGAAAAACTGTTTTTT
NA TRBD1 TRBJ1-1 TRBV27 CASSYQGGNTEAFF TGTGCCAGCAGTTACCAGGGGGGGAACACTGAAGCTTTCTTT
NA NA TRBJ2-3 TRBV12-3/TRBV12-4 CASTHNTIGVGSPGTQYF TGTGCCAGCACCCACAACACAATAGGGGTAGGGTCCCCTGGTACGCAGTATTTT
NA TRBD1 TRBJ1-5 TRBV18 CASSPDRGGRQPQHF TGTGCCAGCTCACCGGACAGGGGAGGACGTCAGCCCCAGCATTTT
few TRBD2 TRBJ2-1 TRBV29-1 CSVEEGLAEYNEQFF TGCAGCGTTGAAGAGGGACTAGCGGAGTACAATGAGCAGTTCTTC
NA NA TRBJ1-1 TRBV20-1 CSARQTRNTEAFF TGCAGTGCTCGACAAACAAGGAACACTGAAGCTTTCTTT
few TRBD1 TRBJ1-6 TRBV27 CASRPSGTGPSPLHF TGTGCCAGCCGTCCATCCGGGACAGGGCCTTCACCCCTCCACTTT
NA NA TRBJ2-5 TRBV12-3/TRBV12-4 CASSTRLGETQYF TGTGCCAGCAGTACCCGACTGGGCGAGACCCAGTACTTC
NA NA TRBJ2-7 TRBV20-1 CSATLGVTISYEQYF TGCAGTGCTACCCTTGGGGTGACGATCTCCTACGAGCAGTACTTC
NA TRBD1 TRBJ1-3 TRBV3-1 CASSQRQGARGNTIYF TGTGCCAGCAGCCAAAGACAGGGGGCACGAGGAAACACCATATATTTT
few NA TRBJ2-2 TRBV7-2 CASSRFSSGTGELFF TGTGCCAGCAGCCGCTTTAGTTCCGGGACCGGGGAGCTGTTTTTT
few NA TRBJ2-1 TRBV27 CASSPRHREEGNEQFF TGTGCCAGCAGTCCCCGTCACAGGGAGGAGGGCAATGAGCAGTTCTTC
few TRBD2 TRBJ2-7 TRBV29-1 CSVEGIAGGLYEQYF TGCAGCGTTGAAGGCATAGCGGGAGGGTTGTACGAGCAGTACTTC
few NA TRBJ1-3 TRBV9 CASSDGSHGNTIYF TGTGCCAGCAGCGACGGCAGCCATGGAAACACCATATATTTT
NA TRBD2 TRBJ2-3 TRBV6-6 CASSYTGLAGTDTQYF TGTGCCAGCAGTTATACCGGACTAGCGGGCACAGATACGCAGTATTTT
NA TRBD1 TRBJ1-5 TRBV20-1 CSARGTGVGNQPQHF TGCAGTGCTAGAGGGACAGGGGTTGGTAATCAGCCCCAGCATTTT
many TRBD2 TRBJ2-3 TRBV7-8 CASSLAHRPGLAGERAGDTQYF TGTGCCAGCAGCTTAGCCCATCGTCCGGGACTAGCGGGAGAAAGGGCGGGAGATACGCAGTATTTT
NA NA TRBJ1-1 TRBV4-1 CASSHEPSGTLGTEAFF TGCGCCAGCAGCCACGAACCCTCCGGGACCCTGGGGACTGAAGCTTTCTTT
NA NA TRBJ1-1 TRBV7-2 CASSLEPGNTEAFF TGTGCCAGCAGCTTAGAGCCAGGGAACACTGAAGCTTTCTTT
NA NA TRBJ2-1 TRBV11-2 CASSPGTLSYNEQFF TGTGCCAGCAGCCCCGGGACTCTTTCCTACAATGAGCAGTTCTTC
NA NA TRBJ2-1 TRBV11-3 CASTGSRTSTNEQFF TGTGCCAGCACCGGGTCGAGGACTTCGACCAATGAGCAGTTCTTC
NA NA TRBJ2-6 TRBV28 CASSLPNAGANVLTF TGTGCCAGCAGTTTGCCCAACGCTGGGGCCAACGTCCTGACTTTC
few TRBD1 TRBJ1-1 TRBV7-6 CASSLGWDRGQKGEAFF TGTGCCAGCAGCTTAGGATGGGACAGGGGGCAGAAGGGTGAAGCTTTCTTT
NA NA TRBJ2-7 TRBV5-1 CASSPQGGLGTYEQYF TGCGCCAGCAGCCCCCAGGGGGGACTCGGGACCTACGAGCAGTACTTC
few TRBD2 TRBJ2-2 TRBV7-7 CASSLEAGRTGELFF TGTGCCAGCAGCTTAGAAGCGGGGAGGACCGGGGAGCTGTTTTTT
NA TRBD1 TRBJ1-5 TRBV19 CASSRSGTGGNQPQHF TGTGCCAGTAGTCGCTCCGGGACAGGGGGCAATCAGCCCCAGCATTTT
NA NA TRBJ2-2 TRBV2 CASYPSTVGGELFF TGTGCCAGCTATCCATCGACGGTTGGCGGGGAGCTGTTTTTT
NA NA TRBJ1-2 TRBV12-3/TRBV12-4 CASSLGVRAGYTF TGTGCCAGCAGTTTGGGGGTGAGGGCTGGCTACACCTTC
NA TRBD1 TRBJ1-2 TRBV20-1 CSAGTEVLGYTF TGCAGTGCCGGGACAGAAGTGCTTGGCTACACCTTC
NA NA TRBJ1-2 TRBV20-1 CSANTGKTGGYTF TGCAGTGCTAACACAGGGAAAACTGGCGGCTACACCTTC
NA TRBD1 TRBJ2-7 TRBV29-1 CSVKTGNYEQYF TGCAGCGTAAAGACAGGGAACTACGAGCAGTACTTC
NA NA TRBJ1-5 TRBV19 CASSTISLGSNQPQHF TGTGCCAGTAGTACCATCTCTTTGGGATCCAATCAGCCCCAGCATTTT
few TRBD2 TRBJ2-1 TRBV29-1 CSVERGGSGTTGSNEQFF TGCAGCGTTGAAAGGGGCGGGAGTGGAACTACGGGGTCCAATGAGCAGTTCTTC
few NA TRBJ2-2 TRBV20-1 CSAQYKGRTGELFF TGCAGTGCCCAATATAAAGGACGGACCGGGGAGCTGTTTTTT
many TRBD2 TRBJ2-3 TRBV7-3 CASSLIAGGPDTQYF TGTGCCAGCAGCCTAATAGCGGGAGGGCCAGATACGCAGTATTTT
NA NA TRBJ2-3 TRBV10-3 CAISEFGGGVTDTQYF TGTGCCATCAGTGAGTTTGGCGGAGGGGTCACAGATACGCAGTATTTT
NA NA TRBJ2-6 TRBV7-9 CASSLLATGANVLTF TGTGCCAGCAGCTTATTAGCGACTGGGGCCAACGTCCTGACTTTC
NA TRBD1 TRBJ1-1 TRBV7-9 CASRKPGTANTEAFF TGTGCCAGCAGGAAACCTGGGACAGCGAACACTGAAGCTTTCTTT